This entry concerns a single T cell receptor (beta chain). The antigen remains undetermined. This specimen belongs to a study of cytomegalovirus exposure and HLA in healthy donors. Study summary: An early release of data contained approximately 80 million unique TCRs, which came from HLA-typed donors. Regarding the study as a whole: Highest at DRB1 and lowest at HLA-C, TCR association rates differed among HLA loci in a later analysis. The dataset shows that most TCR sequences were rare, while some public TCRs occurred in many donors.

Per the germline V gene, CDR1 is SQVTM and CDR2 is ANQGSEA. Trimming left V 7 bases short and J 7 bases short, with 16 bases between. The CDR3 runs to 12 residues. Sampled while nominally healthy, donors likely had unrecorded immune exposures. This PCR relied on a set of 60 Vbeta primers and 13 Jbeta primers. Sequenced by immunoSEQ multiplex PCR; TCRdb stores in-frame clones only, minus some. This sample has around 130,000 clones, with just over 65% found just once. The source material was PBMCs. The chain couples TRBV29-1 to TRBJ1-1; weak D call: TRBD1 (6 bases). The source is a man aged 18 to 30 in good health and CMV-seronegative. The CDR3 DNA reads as TGCAGCGCAGAGGACGGGACAAGTGAAGCTTTCTTT. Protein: CSAEDGTSEAFF.